This T cell receptor beta chain was found in a study of T-cell reconstitution after alpha-beta-depleted transplantation in children (dated by TCRdb to 2016 to 2017). For the wider study: T-cell immune reconstitution after TCRalphabeta/CD19-depleted allogeneic hematopoietic cell transplantation in children was quantitatively tracked in the study by means of TCR repertoire profiling.

Libraries were constructed by PCR. The run used an Illumina HiSeq 2500. TCR libraries were prepared with molecular barcoding, using unique molecular identifiers to normalize TCRbeta repertoire quantification. TCRdb reworked the public reads: Q25 trimming with fastp, MiXCR clone assembly, productive beta chains retained. CDR3 protein duplicates are merged, each entry listing the most common genes and DNA. For this sample there are hundreds of thousands of distinct CDR3 sequences; around 16% appear just once. Of the sample, 1.1% falls within the top ten clones. The CDR3 runs 15 amino acids, cysteine and phenylalanine included. Solely the CDR3 DNA is kept, with 45 bases framed from the first base. The CDR1 and CDR2 encoded by the germline V gene are SGDLS and YYNGEE. V gives up 4 bases and J gives up 3 bases, and the segment between their germline ends measures 14 bases. Of note for this clonotype: Its antigen target is currently unknown. A read error is possible here, since a much larger clone lies one base away.

This sequence was found in a human donor who donated a stem cell graft to a child with acute myeloid leukemia. This chain joins TRBV9 to TRBJ2-1; TRBD1 is perhaps the D gene, given 6 matching bases. The material sequenced was PBMCs from the stem cell graft donor, taken from the stem cell graft. The CDR3 region has the sequence CASSIQGKGYNEQFF. The sequenced DNA: TGTGCCAGCAGCATTCAGGGGAAGGGCTACAATGAGCAGTTCTTC.